This is a list of T cell receptor beta chains from one sample in a study of blood T cell repertoires in COVID-19. Assay used: immunoSEQ multiplex PCR; TCRdb lists only in-frame clones, some missing. The table records some 150,000 clones, 84% of them present only once. Material: PBMCs or T cells enriched from blood (not recorded which). The receptors originated from a woman between 18 and 29 years old who had been exposed to COVID-19. Both conserved end residues are trimmed from each CDR3. Each record gives: J gene, D gene, V gene, CDR3 protein. D genes are given only for firm matches.

j_gene: TRBJ1-5
d_gene: TRBD1
v_gene: TRBV7-2
CDR3aa: ASSLAHTGGEGNQPQH

j_gene: TRBJ1-1
d_gene: -
v_gene: TRBV28
CDR3aa: ASSYRQGLTEAF

j_gene: TRBJ2-7
d_gene: -
v_gene: TRBV14
CDR3aa: ASSQVAGYEQY

j_gene: TRBJ2-1
d_gene: -
v_gene: TRBV30
CDR3aa: AWRSGWDNEQF

j_gene: TRBJ1-5
d_gene: -
v_gene: TRBV15
CDR3aa: ATSRDGGQTGNQPQH

j_gene: TRBJ1-2
d_gene: -
v_gene: TRBV20-1
CDR3aa: SASLQEIGYT

j_gene: TRBJ2-1
d_gene: TRBD2
v_gene: TRBV18
CDR3aa: ASSPAAGGLNEQF

j_gene: TRBJ2-4
d_gene: TRBD1
v_gene: TRBV5-1
CDR3aa: ASSLNPGGALAKNIQY

j_gene: TRBJ2-3
d_gene: TRBD1
v_gene: TRBV3-1/TRBV3-2
CDR3aa: ASSQNRGTDTQY

j_gene: TRBJ2-1
d_gene: TRBD2
v_gene: TRBV15
CDR3aa: ATSREIQPGTRRNEQF

j_gene: TRBJ2-6
d_gene: TRBD2
v_gene: TRBV7-2
CDR3aa: ASSYPRGSGSLGANVLT

j_gene: TRBJ1-1
d_gene: TRBD1
v_gene: TRBV6-5
CDR3aa: ASSRTGEMNTEAF

j_gene: TRBJ1-1
d_gene: TRBD1
v_gene: TRBV3-1/TRBV3-2
CDR3aa: ASNEGGRTEAF

j_gene: TRBJ2-7
d_gene: TRBD1
v_gene: TRBV27
CDR3aa: ASADRGHYEQY

j_gene: TRBJ2-2
d_gene: -
v_gene: TRBV19
CDR3aa: ASMKGGSTGELF

j_gene: TRBJ1-2
d_gene: -
v_gene: TRBV6-5
CDR3aa: ASCESTQPFYGYT

j_gene: TRBJ1-4
d_gene: -
v_gene: TRBV9
CDR3aa: ASAGQGATNEKLF

j_gene: TRBJ2-7
d_gene: -
v_gene: TRBV30
CDR3aa: AWSRDGPYEQY

j_gene: TRBJ1-1
d_gene: -
v_gene: TRBV24-1
CDR3aa: ATRPEGGLNTEAF

j_gene: TRBJ1-5
d_gene: -
v_gene: TRBV4-3
CDR3aa: ASSQRVRVGQPQH

j_gene: TRBJ2-7
d_gene: TRBD1
v_gene: TRBV4-2
CDR3aa: ASSRGQDYEQY

j_gene: TRBJ1-4
d_gene: -
v_gene: TRBV23-1
CDR3aa: ASSQSRVF

j_gene: TRBJ1-2
d_gene: TRBD1
v_gene: TRBV28
CDR3aa: ASSSSQGQPPYGYT

j_gene: TRBJ1-5
d_gene: -
v_gene: TRBV4-2
CDR3aa: ASSSGERGNQPQH

j_gene: TRBJ2-3
d_gene: TRBD2
v_gene: TRBV7-8
CDR3aa: ASSFLAGGGGDTQY

j_gene: TRBJ2-2
d_gene: -
v_gene: TRBV14
CDR3aa: ASSQDIGELF

j_gene: TRBJ2-7
d_gene: -
v_gene: TRBV4-1
CDR3aa: ASSQDQGKVEQY

j_gene: TRBJ1-5
d_gene: TRBD1
v_gene: TRBV28
CDR3aa: ASSQARQGYQPQH